A selection of T cell receptor beta chains follows, all from one sample in a study of patients and donors after allogeneic stem cell transplantation. TCRdb analysed the RT-PCR reads with MiXCR anew, one entry per CDR3 protein. The table lists hundreds of thousands of distinct CDR3 sequences, roughly 17% of them singletons. The specimen sequenced was blood, either unsorted or a sorted T cell fraction (not recorded which). Receptors originate from a human donor who was either an allogeneic HSCT recipient or a stem cell or donor lymphocyte infusion donor (not recorded which). It is not recorded whose cells these are; they may come from a transplant donor. Each CDR3 is given with its conserved first and last residue. The D gene is left open where the match is weak. Not every row has a clone size; where given, it reads once, few, many or a size class.

J gene	clone size	D gene	V gene	CDR3 protein	CDR3 DNA
TRBJ2-5	NA	NA	TRBV7-3	CASSLDGAQRETQYF	TGTGCCAGCAGCTTAGACGGGGCCCAGAGGGAGACCCAGTACTTC
TRBJ2-7	NA	TRBD2	TRBV9	CASSVEVAGGPYPYEQYF	TGTGCCAGCAGCGTAGAAGTAGCGGGAGGGCCTTACCCCTACGAGCAGTACTTC
TRBJ2-1	many	NA	TRBV27	CASTIGGTFNEQFF	TGTGCCAGCACTATTGGCGGGACCTTCAATGAGCAGTTCTTC
TRBJ2-5	few	TRBD1	TRBV7-6	CASSLIALSPQQGAGETQYF	TGTGCCAGCAGCTTAATAGCCCTCAGCCCCCAACAGGGGGCGGGTGAGACCCAGTACTTC
TRBJ1-2	many	NA	TRBV12-3/TRBV12-4	CASSLQGPNYGYTF	TGTGCCAGCAGTTTACAGGGCCCTAACTATGGCTACACCTTC
TRBJ1-1	once	NA	TRBV10-3	CAITLNGRRDTEAFF	TGTGCCATCACGCTTAACGGGAGGAGGGACACTGAAGCTTTCTTT
TRBJ1-1	few	NA	TRBV20-1	CSASDPNRLEAFF	TGCAGTGCTTCCGACCCCAACAGGCTTGAAGCTTTCTTT
TRBJ2-2	NA	TRBD2	TRBV7-2	CASSLWGRASTGELFF	TGTGCCAGCAGCTTATGGGGGAGGGCCAGCACCGGGGAGCTGTTTTTT
TRBJ2-7	few	NA	TRBV6-2/TRBV6-3	CASSYVNPYEQYF	TGTGCCAGCAGTTACGTGAATCCCTACGAGCAGTACTTC
TRBJ2-1	NA	NA	TRBV20-1	CSATSPDYPYNEQFF	TGCAGTGCTACTTCCCCCGACTACCCCTACAATGAGCAGTTCTTC
TRBJ1-1	few	TRBD1	TRBV2	CATRDRGAGNTEAFF	TGTGCCACCCGGGACAGGGGAGCTGGGAACACTGAAGCTTTCTTT
TRBJ2-7	NA	TRBD1	TRBV5-1	CASSLGGQFYEQYF	TGCGCCAGCAGCTTGGGGGGACAGTTCTACGAGCAGTACTTC
TRBJ1-1	once	NA	TRBV7-2	CASSPTTGGWTEAFF	TGTGCCAGCAGCCCGACTACCGGGGGGTGGACTGAAGCTTTCTTT
TRBJ2-2	NA	TRBD1	TRBV7-8	CASSLNRDRVFTGELFF	TGTGCCAGCAGCTTAAATCGGGACAGGGTGTTCACCGGGGAGCTGTTTTTT
TRBJ2-3	NA	NA	TRBV4-3	CASSQDWRGSTDTQYF	TGCGCCAGCAGCCAAGACTGGCGCGGGAGCACAGATACGCAGTATTTT
TRBJ1-2	NA	NA	TRBV6-5	CASSRTAQGYTF	TGTGCCAGCAGTCGGACAGCCCAAGGCTACACCTTC
TRBJ2-1	many	TRBD2	TRBV20-1	CSARGWKGQELAGPYNEQFF	TGCAGTGCTAGAGGTTGGAAGGGGCAGGAACTAGCGGGGCCCTACAATGAGCAGTTCTTC
TRBJ2-2	many	TRBD1	TRBV7-2	CASKLSLDRVPRGELFF	TGTGCCAGCAAATTATCCCTTGACAGGGTCCCCCGGGGGGAGCTGTTTTTT
TRBJ1-2	NA	NA	TRBV29-1	CSVGALFGYTF	TGCAGCGTCGGAGCCCTTTTTGGCTACACCTTC
TRBJ1-5	NA	NA	TRBV12-2	CASRPREHTRDLYSNQPQHF	TGTGCAAGTCGCCCGAGAGAGCACACGCGAGACCTTTATAGCAATCAGCCCCAGCATTTT
TRBJ2-6	NA	NA	TRBV11-1	CASSYPPPRRRSGANVLTF	TGTGCCAGCAGCTACCCTCCCCCCAGACGGAGGTCTGGGGCCAACGTCCTGACTTTC
TRBJ1-1	NA	NA	TRBV6-1	CASSGVRGSTEAFF	TGTGCCAGCAGTGGGGTCAGGGGTTCGACTGAAGCTTTCTTT
TRBJ2-1	few	TRBD2	TRBV7-2	CASSKAGGKSSYNEQFF	TGTGCCAGCAGTAAAGCGGGGGGGAAAAGCTCCTACAATGAGCAGTTCTTC
TRBJ1-1	many	TRBD1	TRBV29-1	CSVCRGQGTEAFF	TGCAGCGTTTGCAGGGGGCAGGGCACTGAAGCTTTCTTT
TRBJ1-6	NA	NA	TRBV2	CASIQGVGYNSPLHF	TGTGCCAGCATCCAAGGGGTGGGCTATAATTCACCCCTCCACTTT
TRBJ1-2	few	NA	TRBV10-3	CAISEGQLPSNYGYTF	TGTGCCATCAGTGAAGGACAACTACCCTCCAACTATGGCTACACCTTC
TRBJ2-2	few	NA	TRBV7-9	CASSLVPNTGELFF	TGTGCCAGCAGCTTAGTCCCGAACACCGGGGAGCTGTTTTTT
TRBJ1-5	few	NA	TRBV12-3/TRBV12-4	CASSLATANQPQHF	TGTGCCAGCAGTTTGGCAACAGCCAATCAGCCCCAGCATTTT
TRBJ2-7	NA	NA	TRBV12-3/TRBV12-4	CASSPDVAYEQYF	TGTGCCAGCAGTCCCGACGTAGCCTACGAGCAGTACTTC
TRBJ1-5	NA	TRBD1	TRBV11-2	CASSLGQAFNQPQHF	TGTGCCAGCAGTTTAGGACAGGCGTTCAATCAGCCCCAGCATTTT
TRBJ1-6	few	NA	TRBV30	CAWSIQKGGPSPLHF	TGTGCCTGGAGTATACAGAAGGGAGGACCTTCACCCCTCCACTTT
TRBJ2-1	NA	TRBD1	TRBV11-3	CASSSGQAVGNEQFF	TGTGCCAGCAGCTCGGGACAGGCCGTTGGTAATGAGCAGTTCTTC